The 19 T cell receptor beta chains listed next were all sequenced from one sample in a study of human T cells and chemical hapten exposure. Time point: patch test 1, 2 weeks after DPC sensitization. Treatment reported: therapeutic diphenylcyclopropenone sensitization with weekly scalp DPC. TCRdb reprocessed the RACE reads with MiXCR, giving one entry per CDR3 protein. The repertoire includes 60,000 to 80,000 distinct CDR3 sequences, approximately 32% of them detected once, and nearly 9% sits in the top ten. Here the sequenced sample was whole blood, taken in connection with sensitization to the hapten diphenylcyclopropenone (DPC). The receptor set was obtained from a man aged 35 to 55 with alopecia areata. Some clones in this sample may be carry-over from other donors' samples.

J is TRBJ2-1 and V is TRBV14, with no clear D. Germline loops: CDR1 SGHDN, CDR2 FVKESK. This CDR3 region has 12 residues. Trimming stripped 4 bases from V and 6 bases from J, with 7 bases between. The CDR3: CASSPKPNEQFF. The CDR3 DNA sequence: TGTGCCAGCAGCCCCAAACCCAATGAGCAGTTCTTC.

With respect to this clonotype: The missing conserved phenylalanine or tryptophan at the end of this CDR3 makes a read error likely. The DNA is left out, because the CDR3 cannot be placed on it with certainty; the CDR3 is given as TCRdb lists it. The V and J genes are TRBV28 and TRBJ2-7; TRBD1 is taken as the D call from the table, unchecked against the DNA. Germline V gene lookup returns CDR1 MDHEN and CDR2 SYDVKM. The CDR3 totals 12 residues, both ends included. The CDR3 spells CASSSADRPQAY.

The chain is built from TRBV29-1 and TRBJ2-7; TRBD2 is a possible D gene (5 bases). This CDR3 has 14 residues. The germline V and J ends were trimmed by 3 bases and 4 bases, with 16 bases remaining between them. Germline assignment: CDR1 SQVTM and CDR2 ANQGSEA. DNA for the CDR3: TGCAGCGTTGAGGTGGAGGTAGTGGGGTACGAGCAGTACTTC. It yields the protein CSVEVEVVGYEQYF.

The chain uses TRBV4-1 and TRBJ2-7; 9 bases map to TRBD1. Germline CDR1 is MGHRA and CDR2 is YSYEKL. The J segment lost 5 bases and the V segment lost 3 bases, leaving 8 bases of the junction unmatched. The CDR3 has 15 residues. In nucleotides, the CDR3 is TGCGCCAGCAGCCAGACCGGGACAGGGTACAACGAGCAGTACTTC. This encodes CASSQTGTGYNEQYF.

The sample holds a few counts of this clonotype. The gene calls are TRBV18 and TRBJ2-5, with 7 positions matching TRBD2. CDR1 is KGHSH and CDR2 is LQKENI in the germline V gene. The CDR3 runs 14 residues. The trim removed 1 base at V and 4 bases at J, leaving 3 bases unmatched. CDR3 coding DNA: TGTGCCAGCTCACCACGGTCGGGGGGAGAGACCCAGTACTTC. It codes for CASSPRSGGETQYF.

This clonotype occurred a few times. This chain links TRBV11-1 with TRBJ2-7, with TRBD2 matching over 9 bases. CDR1 and CDR2 from the germline V gene are SGHAT and FQDESV (reference sequence). The CDR3 sequence is 17 residues long. The trim removed 4 bases at V and 2 bases at J, leaving 12 bases unmatched. The CDR3 DNA sequence: TGTGCCAGCAGCTCCCTCCTTCTTAGCGGGAGTACCTACGAGCAGTACTTC. This sequence encodes CASSSLLLSGSTYEQYF. Supplemented by reference TRBV11-1 and TRBJ2-7, the full variable domain reads EAEVAQSPRYKITEKSQAVAFWCDPISGHATLYWYRQILGQGPELLVQFQDESVVDDSQLPKDRFSAERLKGVDSTLKIQPAELGDSAMYLCASSSLLLSGSTYEQYFGPGTRLTVT.

CDR3 DNA sequence: TGTGCCAGCATGACTAGCGGCAATGAGCAGTTCTTC. Translation gives CASMTSGNEQFF. The chain combines TRBV6-1 with TRBJ2-1; 9 bases map to TRBD2. Per the germline V gene, CDR1 is MNHNS and CDR2 is SASEGT. This CDR3 has 12 residues. J lost 6 bases, V lost 7 bases, and 1 base had no gene match.

This clonotype was seen a handful of times. The rearrangement uses TRBV18 and TRBJ1-1, with 7 bases lining up with TRBD1. Germline V gene data show CDR1 as KGHSH and CDR2 as LQKENI. V dropped 3 bases and J dropped 4; count of bases not matched to a gene: 5. The CDR3 totals 14 residues. CDR3 sequence: CASSPRQGRTEAFF. The CDR3 DNA sequence: TGTGCCAGCTCACCGAGACAGGGACGCACTGAAGCTTTCTTT.

The chain couples TRBV6-6 to TRBJ1-1; 7 positions match TRBD1. This CDR3 spans 16 amino acids. From germline, CDR1 is MNHNY and CDR2 SVGAGI (reference sequence). V was pared by 2 bases and J by 0 bases, with 6 bases of the junction left unmatched. Here the CDR3 DNA reads TGTGCCAGCAGTTACCCGGACAGGACGATGAACACTGAAGCTTTCTTT. The encoded protein is CASSYPDRTMNTEAFF.

The chain carries TRBV20-1 and TRBJ2-1; perhaps TRBD2 as D (6 bases). Germline V gene lookup returns CDR1 DFQATT and CDR2 SNEGSKA (reference sequence). The CDR3 loop spans 16 amino acids. V was clipped by 0 bases and J by 0 bases, with 12 bases between them. The CDR3: CSARDGAGISYNEQFF. Written as DNA, the CDR3 is TGCAGTGCTAGAGATGGGGCGGGAATCTCCTACAATGAGCAGTTCTTC.

The V gene is TRBV18, the J gene TRBJ2-7, with TRBD2 identical over 16 bases. Germline assignment: CDR1 KGHSH and CDR2 LQKENI. With 5 bases clipped from V and 2 bases from J, the junction kept 6 bases outside the gene matches. The CDR3 totals 17 residues. The CDR3: CASSSPGLAGGAYEQYF. DNA for the CDR3: TGTGCCAGCTCATCTCCGGGACTAGCGGGAGGGGCCTACGAGCAGTACTTC. The variable domain in full, completed from reference TRBV18 and TRBJ2-7, reads NAGVMQNPRHLVRRRGQEARLRCSPMKGHSHVYWYRQLPEEGLKFMVYLQKENIIDESGMPKERFSAEFPKEGPSILRIQQVVRGDSAAYFCASSSPGLAGGAYEQYFGPGTRLTVT.

This clonotype was observed a handful of times. This chain uses TRBV3-1 with TRBJ2-2; D not resolved. Trimming took off 1 base at V and 0 bases at J, with 6 bases between the two ends. CDR3 size: 15 residues. Germline CDR1 LGHDT, CDR2 YNNKEL (reference sequence). The CDR3 region has the DNA TGTGCCAGCAGCCAAGCGGGCCCGAACACCGGGGAGCTGTTTTTT. Translation gives CASSQAGPNTGELFF.

The chain has TRBV20-1 and TRBJ1-2; the match to TRBD1 covers 7 bases. Germline trimming cut 3 bases from V and 4 bases from J; bases unmatched to any gene: 11. CDR1 and CDR2 from the germline V gene are DFQATT and SNEGSKA (reference sequence). The CDR3 sequence is 15 residues long. The CDR3 sequence is CSASAKRDSSYGYTF. Written as DNA, the CDR3 is TGCAGTGCTAGTGCAAAACGGGACAGCAGCTATGGCTACACCTTC.

The genes are TRBV4-1 and TRBJ2-1; no clear D gene. The CDR3 has 13 amino acids. V was trimmed by 4 bases and J by 8 bases, leaving 12 bases between them. Germline V CDR1 and CDR2: MGHRA, YSYEKL. The CDR3 reads CASSLPEADEQFF. CDR3 nucleotide sequence: TGCGCCAGCAGCCTACCCGAGGCGGATGAGCAGTTCTTC.

About this clonotype itself: A read error may produce the germline difference seen at one junction end. CDR3 nucleotides: TGTGCCAGCAGTTTAGGTGGGAACTCTGGAACCACCATATATTTT. Its translation is CASSLGGNSGTTIYF. This rearrangement joins TRBV12-3 or TRBV12-4 to TRBJ1-3, with D hard to call. CDR3 length: 15 amino acids.

The chain joins TRBV20-1 to TRBJ1-1; D call uncertain. V lost 6 bases and J 2 bases, leaving 16 bases between the germline ends. Germline CDR1 DFQATT, CDR2 SNEGSKA (reference sequence). CDR3 size: 14 residues. The CDR3: CSASTPLANTEAFF. CDR3 DNA sequence: TGCAGTGCCTCAACCCCTCTGGCTAACACTGAAGCTTTCTTT.

The sample holds a few counts of this clonotype. V gene TRBV12-3 or TRBV12-4 combines with J gene TRBJ2-2, with TRBD2 as a possible D gene (6 bases). Trimming removed 6 bases at V and 2 bases at J, with 16 bases between. The CDR3 totals 16 residues. The CDR3 here is CASSWTGDLNTGELFF. CDR3 bases: TGTGCCAGCAGCTGGACGGGAGACCTCAACACCGGGGAGCTGTTTTTT.

The gene calls are TRBV4-1 and TRBJ2-6; D might be TRBD2 (5 bases). Per the germline V gene, CDR1 is MGHRA and CDR2 is YSYEKL. The CDR3 loop spans 20 amino acids. Trimming stripped 0 bases from V and 0 bases from J, with 18 bases between. CDR3 nucleotide sequence: TGCGCCAGCAGCCAAGAGTTTTACCGATTGGGGAGCTCTGGGGCCAACGTCCTGACTTTC. It encodes CASSQEFYRLGSSGANVLTF.

The chain has TRBV6-2 or TRBV6-3 and TRBJ2-7, with 13 nucleotides matching TRBD2. This CDR3 has 15 amino acids. CDR1 and CDR2 (germline): MNHEY, SVGEGT. J was trimmed by 3 bases and V by 5 bases; bases with no gene match: 4. The CDR3 DNA reads as TGTGCCAGCAGTGCCGGACTAGCGGGAGTCTACGAGCAGTACTTC. Its protein is CASSAGLAGVYEQYF.